This T cell receptor beta chain is drawn from a study of Ad26.COV2.S vaccination and SARS-CoV-2 variants. Overall study context: Intramuscular Ad26.COV2.S at 5x10^10 or 1x10^11 viral particles.

Clones were sequenced by immunoSEQ multiplex PCR, and TCRdb holds only the in-frame ones, with some missing. The sample comprises 240,000 or so clones, 85% to 90% of which are singletons, and around a tenth rests with the top ten. CDR1 MNHEY and CDR2 SVGAGI come from the germline V gene. The CDR3 covers 14 residues. Deletions cut 5 bases from V and 1 base from J, with 11 bases between. Indicated treatment: around 19 received Ad26.COV2.S at low or high dose, single or two shots; about 5 received placebo; per-sample allocation not given. Repertoires come from day 63 after the first vaccine or placebo injection. What was given as vaccine was an Ad26 vector encoding Wuhan-strain SARS-CoV-2 spike.

The rearrangement links TRBV6-5 to TRBJ1-2; maybe TRBD1 (6 bases). This TCR derives from a person aged 18 to 65 who received the Ad26.COV2.S COVID-19 vaccine or a placebo. This sample comprised peripheral blood, obtained in a trial of Ad26.COV2.S vaccine versus placebo. Written as DNA, the CDR3 is TGTGCCAGCAGTCCTCAGGGGCTTAACTATGGCTACACCTTC. This encodes CASSPQGLNYGYTF.